A selection of T cell receptor beta chains follows, all from one sample in a study of blood T cell repertoires in COVID-19. This table comes from immunoSEQ multiplex PCR, and its TCRdb copy is limited to in-frame clones, with some not included. This sample has some 25,000 clones, with approximately 94% found just once. The sample comprised peripheral blood. These receptors all stem from a woman in her fifties or sixties with active COVID-19. Each CDR3 is given with its conserved first and last residue. Fields, in order: D gene, J gene, V gene, clone size, CDR3 DNA, CDR3 protein. The D gene is left open where the match is weak. The listing skips clone size in some rows; elsewhere it reads once, few, many or a size class.

>TRBD1|TRBJ1-1|TRBV19|.
TGTGCCAGTAGCCCCGGACAGGGCGGTATGTACGCTTTCTTT
CASSPGQGGMYAFF
>TRBD1|TRBJ1-4|TRBV14|.
TGTGCCAGCAGCCAAGATCACAGGGGGCTGTTTTTT
CASSQDHRGLFF
>.|TRBJ2-7|TRBV28|.
TGTGCCAGCAGTTTAAGTAGCAGCTACGAGCAGTACTTC
CASSLSSSYEQYF
>.|TRBJ1-1|TRBV7-3|.
TGTGCCAGCAGCCTGTACATGAACACTGAAGCTTTCTTT
CASSLYMNTEAFF
>TRBD1|TRBJ1-2|TRBV19|.
TGTGCCAGTAGCATAACAGGGGGTGGCTACACCTTC
CASSITGGGYTF
>.|TRBJ1-6|TRBV21-1|once
TGTGCCAGCAGCAAAGTACACCGCAGGGGCGGACCCCTCCACTTT
CASSKVHRRGGPLHF
>.|TRBJ2-1|TRBV7-2|.
TGTGCCAGCAAACGAGGGGGTGGCGTGATAAATGAGCAGTTCTTC
CASKRGGGVINEQFF
>.|TRBJ2-5|TRBV5-1|.
TGCGCCAGCAGCTCGGGACACGGGCAACAAGAGACCCAGTACTTC
CASSSGHGQQETQYF
>TRBD1|TRBJ2-2|TRBV7-3|.
TGTGCCAGCAGCCCACAGGGGGGTGGGCCCGGGGAGCTGTTTTTT
CASSPQGGGPGELFF
>.|TRBJ2-7|TRBV6-1|medium-sized
TGTGCCAGCAGTGAAAACAGGGCCCCTTCCTACGAGCAGTACTTC
CASSENRAPSYEQYF
>TRBD1|TRBJ2-3|TRBV5-1|.
TGCGCCAGCAGCCTGGACAGGGGGGGAACAGATACGCAGTATTTT
CASSLDRGGTDTQYF
>.|TRBJ1-6|TRBV27|few
TGTGCCAGCAGTGCCACCAGGGGAAGCTCCTATAATTCACCCCTCCACTTT
CASSATRGSSYNSPLHF
>TRBD2|TRBJ2-1|TRBV4-2|.
TGTGCCAGCAGCCAAGACGCGTCCCCCGGACTAGGGGTCTACAATGAGCAGTTCTTC
CASSQDASPGLGVYNEQFF
>TRBD1|TRBJ1-4|TRBV28|.
TGTGCCAGCATTGGACAGGATTTTTTTGGAACTAATGAAAAACTGTTTTTT
CASIGQDFFGTNEKLFF
>TRBD1|TRBJ1-5|TRBV24-1|.
TGTGCCACCAGTGCAGGGGGTGAGGGGAATCAGCCCCAGCATTTT
CATSAGGEGNQPQHF
>TRBD2|TRBJ2-3|TRBV6-5|.
TGTGCCAGCAGTTACTCGGGACTAGCGACGACAGATACGCAGTATTTT
CASSYSGLATTDTQYF
>.|TRBJ1-2|TRBV2|.
TGTGCCAGCAGTGAAGAAGGGGGCTATGGCTACACCTTC
CASSEEGGYGYTF
>TRBD1|TRBJ1-3|TRBV7-2|.
TGTGCCAGCAGCTGGGACAGGGGACGTGGACTTGCTGGAAACACCATATATTTT
CASSWDRGRGLAGNTIYF
>.|TRBJ1-1|TRBV27|.
TGTGCCAGCAAACCGGGGACCGCGGGAGGGACTGAAGCTTTCTTT
CASKPGTAGGTEAFF
>TRBD2|TRBJ2-1|TRBV29-1|.
TGCAGCGTTGAAGATCGATCTAGCGGGAGGGCCTACAATGAGCAGTTCTTC
CSVEDRSSGRAYNEQFF
>.|TRBJ1-4|TRBV3-1/TRBV3-2|.
TGTGCCAGCAGGGGACACGATAATGAAAAACTGTTTTTT
CASRGHDNEKLFF
>TRBD1|TRBJ2-5|TRBV18|once
TGTGCCAGCTCATCGGGACCAGGGGGAGAGACCCAGTACTTC
CASSSGPGGETQYF
>TRBD2|TRBJ2-1|TRBV2|.
TGTGCCAGCAGTGAAGCTCCTAGCGGGGGGGCCTCGTTCTTC
CASSEAPSGGASFF
>.|TRBJ2-1|TRBV18|.
TGTGCCAGCTCACTCTCAGGGCAGTATGAGCAGTTCTTC
CASSLSGQYEQFF
>.|TRBJ2-1|TRBV7-3|.
TGTGCCAGCAGCCAGGGGACCCACAATGAGCAGTTCTTC
CASSQGTHNEQFF
>TRBD1|TRBJ1-1|TRBV5-4|.
TGTGCCAGCAGCGTCTTGACAGGGGTCGGCACTGAAGCTTTCTTT
CASSVLTGVGTEAFF
>.|TRBJ1-3|TRBV7-9|.
TGTGCCAGCAGCTTCGGGAATTCGGACACCATATATTTT
CASSFGNSDTIYF
>TRBD1|TRBJ1-3|TRBV6-5|.
TGTGCCAGCAGAACAGGGGCCGCTGGAAACACCATATATTTT
CASRTGAAGNTIYF
>TRBD2|TRBJ2-1|TRBV5-4|.
TGTGCCAGCAGCTTGGGGACTAGCGACTACAATGAGCAGTTCTTC
CASSLGTSDYNEQFF
>.|TRBJ2-1|TRBV7-9|.
TGTGCCAGCAGCCCCAAAGAGGCAGGGTACAATGAGCAGTTCTTC
CASSPKEAGYNEQFF
>.|TRBJ2-3|TRBV6-2/TRBV6-3|.
TGTGCCAGCAGTTACCCCCTTGGGCACACTAGCACAGATACGCAGTATTTT
CASSYPLGHTSTDTQYF
>.|TRBJ1-2|TRBV2|.
TGTGCCAGCAGTGAAGCGGGACTAACTATGGGCTACACCTTC
CASSEAGLTMGYTF
>TRBD1|TRBJ2-5|TRBV29-1|.
TGCAGCGTTGACAGGACAGGGCGGGAGACCCAGTACTTC
CSVDRTGRETQYF
>TRBD1|TRBJ1-4|TRBV10-3|.
TGTGCCATCAGTGAGGGACAGGGTGATTATGAAAAACTGTTTTTT
CAISEGQGDYEKLFF
>.|TRBJ2-1|TRBV9|.
TGTGCCAGCAGCGTAGGCGATCTCGGGTTCTACAATGAGCAGTTCTTC
CASSVGDLGFYNEQFF
>.|TRBJ2-2|TRBV9|.
TGTGCCAGCAGCGTAGTGGAGGTAACCGGGGAGCTGTTTTTT
CASSVVEVTGELFF
>.|TRBJ1-4|TRBV1|.
TGCACCAGCAGCCTAGGGGACAGGGGTGGGGAAAAACTGTTTTTT
CTSSLGDRGGEKLFF
>.|TRBJ2-1|TRBV7-9|.
TGTGCCAGCAGCTTAAGATCAGGGGAGGGGTACAATGAGCAGTTCTTC
CASSLRSGEGYNEQFF
>.|TRBJ1-4|TRBV20-1|.
TGCAGTGCTAGGTGGAGGGAAAAACTGTTTTTT
CSARWREKLFF
>.|TRBJ2-1|TRBV19|once
TGTGCCAGTACCACCGGGAAGGGAGCCCCTTTGAATGAGCAGTTCTTC
CASTTGKGAPLNEQFF
>.|TRBJ1-2|TRBV10-3|.
TGTGCCACGGGGATAGGGGGCTACACCTTC
CATGIGGYTF
>.|TRBJ1-2|TRBV7-9|.
TGTGCCAGCAGCTTAGGGGATCGGGAGGTCTATGGCTACACCTTC
CASSLGDREVYGYTF
>.|TRBJ1-1|TRBV9|.
TGTGCCAGCAGCGTAGGTAATCATGGGGCCGAAGCTTTCTTT
CASSVGNHGAEAFF
>.|TRBJ1-2|TRBV27|.
TGTGCCAGCAGGGGGGGAACTCGGGGCAGTAACTATGGCTACACCTTC
CASRGGTRGSNYGYTF
>TRBD1|TRBJ2-7|TRBV28|.
TGTGCCAGCAGTTTACTGTCCGGGACAGGGGGCGAGCAGTACTTC
CASSLLSGTGGEQYF
>TRBD1|TRBJ2-1|TRBV27|.
TGTGCCAGCAGACCAGACCCCACAGGGGGCAGGGTTTGGGAGCAGTTCTTC
CASRPDPTGGRVWEQFF
>.|TRBJ2-1|TRBV7-7|once
TGTGCTAGCAGCTTAGATTCCGGGGGGCTCCTAAGCAATGAGCAGTTCTTC
CASSLDSGGLLSNEQFF
>.|TRBJ1-3|TRBV7-3|.
TGTGCCAGCAGTCGGGGCTCTGGAAACACCATATATTTT
CASSRGSGNTIYF
>.|TRBJ2-2|TRBV18|once
TGTGCCAGCTCACCACCGACCGGGACTGCGGGCACCGGGGAGCTGTTTTTT
CASSPPTGTAGTGELFF